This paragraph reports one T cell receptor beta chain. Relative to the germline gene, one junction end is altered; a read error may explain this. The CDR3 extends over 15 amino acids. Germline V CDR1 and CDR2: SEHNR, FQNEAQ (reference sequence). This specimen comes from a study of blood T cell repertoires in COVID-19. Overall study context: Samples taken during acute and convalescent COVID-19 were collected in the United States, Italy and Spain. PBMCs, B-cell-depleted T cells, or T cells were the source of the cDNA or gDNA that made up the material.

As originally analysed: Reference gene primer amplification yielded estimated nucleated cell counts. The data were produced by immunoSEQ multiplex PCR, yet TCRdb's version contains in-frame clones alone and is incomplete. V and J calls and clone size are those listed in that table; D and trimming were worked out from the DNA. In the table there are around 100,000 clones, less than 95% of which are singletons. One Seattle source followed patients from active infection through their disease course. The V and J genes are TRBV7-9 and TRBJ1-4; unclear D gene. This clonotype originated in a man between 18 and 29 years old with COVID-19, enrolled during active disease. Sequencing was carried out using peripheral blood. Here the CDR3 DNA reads TGTGCCAGCAGCTTAATGGCAGCGCTTAATGAAAAACTGCTTTTT. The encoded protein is CASSLMAALNEKLLF.